This T cell receptor (beta chain) comes out of a study of T cells in Graves' hyperthyroidism and ophthalmopathy. This CDR3 is built from 14 residues. CDR1 MNHEY and CDR2 SMNVEV come from the germline V gene (reference sequence). Trimming cost V 10 bases and J 2 bases, with 15 bases left between them. Authors of the study amplified TCR beta CDR3 regions from RNA transcripts. When the TCR CDR3 underwent first-round RT-PCR, the HTBI primer set was used. TCRdb re-called the multiplex PCR reads with MiXCR, one entry per CDR3 protein. This table holds about 640,000 distinct CDR3 sequences, 20% to 25% found once.

The TCR originated in a young man with Graves' ophthalmopathy. The rearrangement joins TRBV27 to TRBJ2-1; D is possibly TRBD1 (6 bases). The sequenced sample consisted of blood. As DNA, the CDR3 is TGTGCCACCTCGAGGGGGACGCCCTACAATGAGCAGTTCTTC. Its protein is CATSRGTPYNEQFF.